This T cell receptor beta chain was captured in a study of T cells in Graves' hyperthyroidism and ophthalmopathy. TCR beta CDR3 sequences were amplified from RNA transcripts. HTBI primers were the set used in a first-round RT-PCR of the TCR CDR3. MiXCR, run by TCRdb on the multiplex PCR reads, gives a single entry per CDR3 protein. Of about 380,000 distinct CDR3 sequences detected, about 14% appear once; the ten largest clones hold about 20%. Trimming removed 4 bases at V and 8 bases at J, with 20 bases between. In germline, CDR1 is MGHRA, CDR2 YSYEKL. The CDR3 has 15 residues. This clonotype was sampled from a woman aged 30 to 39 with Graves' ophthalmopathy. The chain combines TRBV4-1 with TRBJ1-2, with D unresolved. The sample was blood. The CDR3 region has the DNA TGCGCCAGCAGCCCCGTGGGCAGGAACCTCAGGGGCTACACCTTC. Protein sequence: CASSPVGRNLRGYTF.